The 13 T cell receptor beta chains given below trace back to one sample, sequenced in a study of T-cell memory formation after mild COVID-19. MiXCR, run by TCRdb on the 5' RACE reads, gives a single entry per CDR3 protein. Altogether around 80,000 distinct CDR3 sequences are present, approximately 15% being singletons, with the ten largest covering roughly 33%. Sequencing was performed on PBMCs or a T cell subset sorted from them (not recorded which). The source is an adult woman who had mild COVID-19 (a few samples of this study predate the infection). Cell type and time point are not known.

The rearrangement joins TRBV13 to TRBJ1-1; D not certain. V lost 2 bases to trimming and J lost 6 bases, with 10 bases between them. Germline V lookup: CDR1 PRHDT, CDR2 FYEKMQ (reference sequence). This CDR3 region has 13 residues. CDR3 residues: CASSLSYPAEAFF. The CDR3 coding sequence is TGTGCCAGCAGCTTAAGTTACCCAGCTGAAGCTTTCTTT.

The chain links TRBV9 to TRBJ1-1; tentatively, D is TRBD1 (5 bases). Germline assignment: CDR1 SGDLS and CDR2 YYNGEE. This CDR3 contains 15 residues. V was cut by 6 bases and J by 0 bases, with 15 bases left in between. The CDR3 sequence: CASTTSGIMNTEAFF. The CDR3 DNA follows: TGTGCCAGCACCACTTCAGGGATCATGAACACTGAAGCTTTCTTT.

The CDR3 is CASSLGTEEAFF. Written as DNA, the CDR3 is TGTGCCAGCAGTTTAGGGACGGAAGAAGCTTTCTTT. V gene TRBV12-3 or TRBV12-4 combines with J gene TRBJ1-1, with D hard to call. This CDR3 contains 12 residues. Trimming took 1 base from V and 8 from J, leaving 8 bases between them.

This clonotype occurred a few times. The genes are TRBV7-2 and TRBJ2-3; no definite D call. Trimming took off 1 base at V and 4 bases at J, with 6 bases between the two ends. This CDR3 region has 13 residues. Germline loops: CDR1 SGHTA, CDR2 FQGNSA. This CDR3 reads CASSLVGSDTQYF. The CDR3 bases are TGTGCCAGCAGCTTAGTAGGGTCAGATACGCAGTATTTT.

The sample holds a few counts of this clonotype. This chain uses TRBV4-2 with TRBJ2-1; D is ambiguous. This CDR3 has 12 residues. The V end lost 3 bases, the J end lost 10 bases, and 10 bases lay between the germline ends. The germline gives CDR1 LGHNA, CDR2 YNFKEQ. The CDR3 bases are TGTGCCAGCAGCCAGGCTGTGGGGGAGCAGTTCTTC. Translation gives CASSQAVGEQFF.

In this sample, this clonotype turned up many times. The chain carries TRBV7-8 and TRBJ2-3, with TRBD2 matching 12 bases. This CDR3 spans 18 amino acids. J was trimmed by 5 bases and V by 2 bases; bases with no gene match: 11. Germline-derived CDR1 and CDR2 are SGHVS and FQNEAQ. The CDR3 region is CASSLPGLAGGQGDTQYF. The CDR3, as DNA: TGTGCCAGCAGCTTACCCGGTCTAGCGGGAGGGCAAGGAGATACGCAGTATTTT.

This clonotype has at least ten counts. The V gene is TRBV7-8, the J gene TRBJ2-3; TRBD2 agrees at 7 bases. Germline loops: CDR1 SGHVS, CDR2 FQNEAQ. V dropped 0 bases and J dropped 4; count of bases not matched to a gene: 1. This CDR3 has 14 residues. CDR3 protein: CASSLAGGADTQYF. The CDR3 nucleotides read TGTGCCAGCAGCTTAGCGGGGGGGGCAGATACGCAGTATTTT. The full variable domain, in which reference TRBV7-8 and TRBJ2-3 provide the parts outside the CDR3, is GAGVSQSPRYKVAKRGQDVALRCDPISGHVSLFWYQQALGQGPEFLTYFQNEAQLDKSGLPSDRFFAERPEGSVSTLKIQRTQQEDSAVYLCASSLAGGADTQYFGPGTRLTVL.

This clonotype was observed many times. CDR3 amino acids: CAVYTSGGLTDTQYF. The CDR3 nucleotides read TGTGCTGTATATACTAGCGGGGGGTTGACAGATACGCAGTATTTT. The chain joins TRBV19 to TRBJ2-3; the match to TRBD2 covers 12 bases. Germline CDR1 LNHDA, CDR2 SQIVND (reference sequence). The CDR3 length is 15 residues.

The genes are TRBV11-2 and TRBJ2-2; 9 bases line up with TRBD1. Germline CDR1 SGHAT, CDR2 FQNNGV. Losses at the gene ends were 0 bases for V and 1 base for J; bases not matched to a gene: 9. There are 19 residues in the CDR3. CDR3 coding DNA: TGTGCCAGCAGCTTAGATCTTTATTCGGGACAGGGGAACACCGGGGAGCTGTTTTTT. Residues: CASSLDLYSGQGNTGELFF.

The rearrangement links TRBV2 to TRBJ2-7; D possibly corresponds to TRBD2 (5 bases). Trimming took 5 bases from V and 7 from J, leaving 18 bases between them. Germline assignment: CDR1 SNHLY and CDR2 FYNNEI. The CDR3 has 14 residues. The CDR3 here is CASSQLVSPGEQYF. For the CDR3, the DNA is TGTGCCAGCAGTCAACTGGTCTCGCCGGGGGAGCAGTACTTC.

This clonotype has a handful of counts. Here the CDR3 DNA reads TGCGCCAGCAGCCAAGAAGGACAGCGGGACGCCTACGAGCAGTACTTC. Protein product: CASSQEGQRDAYEQYF. The chain recombines TRBV4-3 with TRBJ2-7; D might be TRBD2 (7 bases). Germline loops: CDR1 LGHNA, CDR2 YSLEER. The V and J ends lost 0 bases and 2 bases respectively, with 14 bases between them. The CDR3 is made up of 16 amino acids.

A few counts support this clonotype. This chain connects TRBV3-1 to TRBJ2-3; D not resolved. Germline CDR1 is LGHDT and CDR2 is YNNKEL (reference sequence). The CDR3 covers 15 residues. With 7 bases removed from V and 4 bases from J, the gap between germline ends came to 18 bases. Here the CDR3 DNA reads TGTGCCAGCACCCATACAGTTAAGGGTGCAGATACGCAGTATTTT. Its protein product is CASTHTVKGADTQYF.

A few counts support this clonotype. CDR3 amino acids: CASSGRQGPTNEKLFF. The CDR3 nucleotides read TGTGCCAGCAGTGGGAGACAGGGACCAACTAATGAAAAACTGTTTTTT. J is TRBJ1-4 and V is TRBV6-4, with 7 bases identical to TRBD1. V was pared by 4 bases and J by 0 bases, with 5 bases of the junction left unmatched. From germline, CDR1 is MRHNA and CDR2 SNTAGT. The CDR3 is 16 residues long.